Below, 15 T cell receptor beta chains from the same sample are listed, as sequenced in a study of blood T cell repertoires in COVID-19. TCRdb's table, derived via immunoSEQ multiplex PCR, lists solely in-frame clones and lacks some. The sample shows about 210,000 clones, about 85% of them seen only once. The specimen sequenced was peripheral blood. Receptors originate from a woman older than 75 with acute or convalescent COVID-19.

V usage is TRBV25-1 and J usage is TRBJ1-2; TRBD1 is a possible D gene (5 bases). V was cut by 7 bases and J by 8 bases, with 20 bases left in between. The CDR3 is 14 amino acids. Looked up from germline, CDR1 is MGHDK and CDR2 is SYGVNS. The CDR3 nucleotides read TGTGCCAGCACCCCGCGGGGGGGAATCCAAGGCTACACCTTC. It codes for CASTPRGGIQGYTF.

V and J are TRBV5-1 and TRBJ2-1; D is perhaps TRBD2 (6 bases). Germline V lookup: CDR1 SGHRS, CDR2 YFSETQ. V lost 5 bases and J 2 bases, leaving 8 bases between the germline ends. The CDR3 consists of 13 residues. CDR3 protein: CASSLATYNEQFF. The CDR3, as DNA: TGCGCCAGCAGTCTAGCGACCTACAATGAGCAGTTCTTC.

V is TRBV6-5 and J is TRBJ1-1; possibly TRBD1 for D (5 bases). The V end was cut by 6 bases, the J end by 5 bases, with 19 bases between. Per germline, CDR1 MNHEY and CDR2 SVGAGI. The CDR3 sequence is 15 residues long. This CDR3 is CASSLRTPRTTEAFF. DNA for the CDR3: TGTGCCAGCAGCCTCCGGACACCACGGACAACTGAAGCTTTCTTT.

The CDR3 DNA reads as TGCGCCAGCAGCTTGGAGACTTGGGATGAGCAGTTCTTC. It translates to CASSLETWDEQFF. The V call is TRBV5-1, the J call TRBJ2-1; no clear D gene. Germline loops: CDR1 SGHRS, CDR2 YFSETQ. The V end was cut by 0 bases, the J end by 8 bases, with 9 bases between. The CDR3 is made up of 13 amino acids.

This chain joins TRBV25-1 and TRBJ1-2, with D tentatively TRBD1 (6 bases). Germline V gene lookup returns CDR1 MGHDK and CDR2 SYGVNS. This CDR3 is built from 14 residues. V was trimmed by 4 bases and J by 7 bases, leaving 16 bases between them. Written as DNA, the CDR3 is TGTGCCAGCAGTGGAGGGGGGGACGAGGTTGGCTACACCTTC. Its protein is CASSGGGDEVGYTF.

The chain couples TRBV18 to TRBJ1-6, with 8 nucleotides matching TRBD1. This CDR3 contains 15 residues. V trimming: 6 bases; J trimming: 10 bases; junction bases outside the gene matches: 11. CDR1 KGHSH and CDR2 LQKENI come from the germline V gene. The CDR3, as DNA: TGTGCCAGCTCTCAGACAGGGGAAAGGGGGTCACCCCTCCACTTT. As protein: CASSQTGERGSPLHF.

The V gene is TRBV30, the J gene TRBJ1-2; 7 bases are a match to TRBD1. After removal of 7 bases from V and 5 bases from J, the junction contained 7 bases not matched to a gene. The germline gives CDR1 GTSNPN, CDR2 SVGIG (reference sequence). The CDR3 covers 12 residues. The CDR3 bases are TGTGCCTCATCGGCAGGGGGGTATGGCTACACCTTC. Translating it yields CASSAGGYGYTF.

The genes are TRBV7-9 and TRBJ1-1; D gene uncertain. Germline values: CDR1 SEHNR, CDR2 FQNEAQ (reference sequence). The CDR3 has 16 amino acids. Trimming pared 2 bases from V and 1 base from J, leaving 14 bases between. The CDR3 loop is CASSLPLGLRNTEAFF. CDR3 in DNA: TGTGCCAGCAGCTTACCACTGGGCCTCCGGAACACTGAAGCTTTCTTT.

CDR3 protein: CASSFGQGRIQYF. In DNA, the CDR3 is TGCGCCAGCAGCTTCGGACAGGGTCGCATTCAGTACTTC. This chain connects TRBV5-1 to TRBJ2-4; 8 bases are a match to TRBD1. The V gene's germline CDR1 is SGHRS and CDR2 YFSETQ. J gave up 9 bases and V 2 bases, and 4 bases lay outside the gene matches. The CDR3 contains 13 residues.

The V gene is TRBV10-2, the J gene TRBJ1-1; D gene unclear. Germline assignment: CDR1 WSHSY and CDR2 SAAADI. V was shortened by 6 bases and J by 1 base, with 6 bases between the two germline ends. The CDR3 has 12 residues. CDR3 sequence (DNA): TGCGCCAGCAGGTCGGGGAACACTGAAGCTTTCTTT. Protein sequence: CASRSGNTEAFF.

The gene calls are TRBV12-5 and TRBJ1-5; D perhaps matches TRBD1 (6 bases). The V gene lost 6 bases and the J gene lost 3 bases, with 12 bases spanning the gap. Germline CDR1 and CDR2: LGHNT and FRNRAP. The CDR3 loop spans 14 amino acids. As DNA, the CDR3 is TGTGCTAGTGGACTCGACAGGTTCAATCAGCCCCAGCATTTT. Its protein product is CASGLDRFNQPQHF.

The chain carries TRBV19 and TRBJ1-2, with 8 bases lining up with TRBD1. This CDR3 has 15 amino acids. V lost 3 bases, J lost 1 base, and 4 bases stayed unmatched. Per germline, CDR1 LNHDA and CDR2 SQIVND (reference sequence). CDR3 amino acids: CASSIPGTGNYGYTF. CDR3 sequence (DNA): TGTGCCAGTAGTATTCCAGGGACAGGTAACTATGGCTACACCTTC.

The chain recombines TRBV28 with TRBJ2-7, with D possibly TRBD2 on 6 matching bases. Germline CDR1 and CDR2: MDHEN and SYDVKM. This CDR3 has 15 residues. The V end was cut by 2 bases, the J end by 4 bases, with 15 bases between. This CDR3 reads CASSLTAGLGYEQYF. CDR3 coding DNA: TGTGCCAGCAGTTTAACGGCGGGATTAGGATACGAGCAGTACTTC.

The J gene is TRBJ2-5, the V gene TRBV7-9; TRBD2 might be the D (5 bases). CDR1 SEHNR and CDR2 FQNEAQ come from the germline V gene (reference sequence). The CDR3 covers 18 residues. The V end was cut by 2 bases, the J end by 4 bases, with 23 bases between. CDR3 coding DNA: TGTGCCAGCAGCTTATGGGAGCTGGCGGCCAGCAAGGGAGAGACCCAGTACTTC. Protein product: CASSLWELAASKGETQYF. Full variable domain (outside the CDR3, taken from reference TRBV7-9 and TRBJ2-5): DTGVSQNPRHKITKRGQNVTFRCDPISEHNRLYWYRQTLGQGPEFLTYFQNEAQLEKSRLLSDRFSAERPKGSFSTLEIQRTEQGDSAMYLCASSLWELAASKGETQYFGPGTRLLVL.

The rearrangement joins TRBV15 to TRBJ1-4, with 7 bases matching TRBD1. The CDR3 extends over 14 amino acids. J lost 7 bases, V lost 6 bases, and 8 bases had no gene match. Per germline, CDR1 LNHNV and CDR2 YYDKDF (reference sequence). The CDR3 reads CATRKTGEAEKLFF. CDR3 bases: TGTGCCACCAGGAAAACAGGGGAGGCTGAAAAACTGTTTTTT.